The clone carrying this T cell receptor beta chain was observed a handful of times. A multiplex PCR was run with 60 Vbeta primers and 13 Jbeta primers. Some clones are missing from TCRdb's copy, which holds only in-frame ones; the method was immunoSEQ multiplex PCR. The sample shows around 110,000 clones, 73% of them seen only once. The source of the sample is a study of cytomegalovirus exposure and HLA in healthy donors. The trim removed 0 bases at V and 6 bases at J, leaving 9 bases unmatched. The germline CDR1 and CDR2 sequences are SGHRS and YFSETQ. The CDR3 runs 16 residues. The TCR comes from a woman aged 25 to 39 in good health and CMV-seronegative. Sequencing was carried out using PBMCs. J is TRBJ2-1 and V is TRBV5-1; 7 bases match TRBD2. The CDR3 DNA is TGCGCCAGCAGCTTGGGTTACGGGAGGCTGGGCAATGAGCAGTTCTTC. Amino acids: CASSLGYGRLGNEQFF.